A selection of T cell receptor beta chains follows, all from one sample in a study of shared clonotypes between healthy human individuals. Some clones are missing from TCRdb's copy, which holds only in-frame ones; the method was immunoSEQ multiplex PCR. The data show approximately 2,200,000 clones, under 95% seen once. Sequencing was done on a sample of naive CD8+ T cells from PBMCs. The source is a man between 18 and 35 years old in good health. Some clones in this sample may be carry-over from other donors' samples. CDR3s include the opening cysteine and the closing phenylalanine or tryptophan. A D gene is named only where the DNA matches it firmly. A row's size may be missing; if present it is once, few, many or a size class.

D gene	V gene	J gene	clone size	CDR3 protein	CDR3 DNA
-	TRBV2	TRBJ2-1	once	CASSEGTNNEQFF	TGTGCCAGCAGTGAAGGCACCAACAATGAGCAGTTCTTC
-	TRBV4-1	TRBJ2-7	-	CASSQDRGGGWSSYEQYF	TGCGCCAGCAGCCAAGATCGCGGAGGGGGCTGGAGCTCCTACGAGCAGTACTTC
TRBD1	TRBV10-1	TRBJ2-1	-	CASSEGYRDSYYNEQFF	TGCGCCAGCAGTGAGGGATACCGGGACAGCTACTACAATGAGCAGTTCTTC
-	TRBV10-3	TRBJ1-2	-	CAISSGTPNYGYTF	TGTGCCATTTCATCCGGGACGCCGAACTATGGCTACACCTTC
-	TRBV11-2	TRBJ1-1	few	CASSSRDTPPAFF	TGTGCCAGCAGCTCTCGGGACACCCCCCCGGCTTTCTTT
-	TRBV7-9	TRBJ2-6	-	CASSLKADQAGANVLTF	TGTGCCAGCAGCTTGAAGGCAGATCAGGCAGGGGCCAACGTCCTGACTTTC
-	TRBV5-4	TRBJ1-1	-	CASSLTGAEAFF	TGTGCCAGCAGCTTGACCGGGGCTGAAGCTTTCTTT
TRBD2	TRBV27	TRBJ2-7	-	CASRSGLAGTEQYF	TGTGCCAGCCGTTCGGGACTAGCGGGCACTGAGCAGTACTTC
-	TRBV27	TRBJ1-2	-	CASSWGQSYGYTF	TGTGCCAGCAGTTGGGGACAATCCTATGGCTACACCTTC
TRBD2	TRBV6-5	TRBJ2-2	-	CASSYSAGGSGGELFF	TGTGCCAGCAGTTACTCGGCGGGAGGGAGTGGCGGGGAGCTGTTTTTT
TRBD1	TRBV10-3	TRBJ2-7	-	CASRTGDYEQYF	TGTGCCTCGAGGACAGGGGACTACGAGCAGTACTTC
-	TRBV27	TRBJ2-7	-	CASSWGQGGYEQYF	TGTGCCAGCAGTTGGGGCCAGGGGGGCTACGAGCAGTACTTC
-	TRBV11-2	TRBJ2-3	-	CASSADSPPDTQYF	TGTGCCAGCAGCGCCGACTCCCCTCCAGATACGCAGTATTTT
TRBD1	TRBV7-9	TRBJ2-1	-	CASSPGQGNLGEQFF	TGTGCCAGCAGCCCGGGACAGGGGAATCTCGGTGAGCAGTTCTTC
TRBD2	TRBV19	TRBJ2-7	once	CASSFLAEGYEQYF	TGTGCCAGTAGTTTTCTAGCGGAGGGGTACGAGCAGTACTTC